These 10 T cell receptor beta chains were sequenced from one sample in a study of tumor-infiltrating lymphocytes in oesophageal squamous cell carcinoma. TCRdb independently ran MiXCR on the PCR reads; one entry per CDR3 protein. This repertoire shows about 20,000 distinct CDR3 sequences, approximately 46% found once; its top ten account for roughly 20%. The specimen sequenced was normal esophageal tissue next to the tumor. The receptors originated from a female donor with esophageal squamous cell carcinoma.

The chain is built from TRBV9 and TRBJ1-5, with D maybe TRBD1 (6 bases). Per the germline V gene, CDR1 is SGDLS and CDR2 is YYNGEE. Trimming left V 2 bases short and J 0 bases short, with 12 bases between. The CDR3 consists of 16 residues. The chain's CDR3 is CASSVIRGDSNQPQHF. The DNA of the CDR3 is TGTGCCAGCAGCGTGATTAGGGGGGATAGCAATCAGCCCCAGCATTTT.

DNA of the CDR3: TGTGCCAGCAGTTACCACAGGACCGCCGCCTACGAGCAGTACTTC. Protein product: CASSYHRTAAYEQYF. The rearrangement joins TRBV6-5 to TRBJ2-7; D is possibly TRBD1 (5 bases). The CDR3 sequence is 15 residues long. Germline loops: CDR1 MNHEY, CDR2 SVGAGI. Deletions cut 2 bases from V and 2 bases from J, with 13 bases between.

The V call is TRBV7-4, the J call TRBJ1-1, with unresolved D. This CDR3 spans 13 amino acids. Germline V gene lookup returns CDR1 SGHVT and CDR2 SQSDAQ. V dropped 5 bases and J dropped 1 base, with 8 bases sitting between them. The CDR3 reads CASSQTWNTEAFF. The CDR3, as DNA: TGTGCCAGCAGCCAGACATGGAACACTGAAGCTTTCTTT.

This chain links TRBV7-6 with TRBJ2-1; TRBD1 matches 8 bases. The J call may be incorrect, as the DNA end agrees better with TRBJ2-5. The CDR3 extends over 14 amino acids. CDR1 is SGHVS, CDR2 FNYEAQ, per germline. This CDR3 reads CASSSGQGGETQYF. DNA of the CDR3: TGTGCCAGCAGCTCTGGACAGGGCGGAGAGACCCAGTACTTC.

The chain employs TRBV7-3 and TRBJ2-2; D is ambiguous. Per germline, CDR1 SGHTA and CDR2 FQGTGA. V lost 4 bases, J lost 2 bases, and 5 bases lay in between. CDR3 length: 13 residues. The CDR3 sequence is CASSSGNTGELFF. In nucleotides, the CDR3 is TGTGCCAGCAGCTCCGGCAACACCGGGGAGCTGTTTTTT. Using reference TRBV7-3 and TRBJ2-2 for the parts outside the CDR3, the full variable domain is GAGVSQTPSNKVTEKGKYVELRCDPISGHTALYWYRQSLGQGPEFLIYFQGTGAADDSGLPNDRFFAVRPEGSVSTLKIQRTERGDSAVYLCASSSGNTGELFFGEGSRLTVL.

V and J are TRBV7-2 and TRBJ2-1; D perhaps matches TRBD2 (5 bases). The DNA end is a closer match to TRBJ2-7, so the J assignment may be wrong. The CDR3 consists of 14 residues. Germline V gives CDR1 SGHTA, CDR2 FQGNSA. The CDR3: CASRPGSSGYEQYF. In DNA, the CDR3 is TGTGCCAGCAGGCCGGGGTCCAGCGGCTACGAGCAGTACTTC.

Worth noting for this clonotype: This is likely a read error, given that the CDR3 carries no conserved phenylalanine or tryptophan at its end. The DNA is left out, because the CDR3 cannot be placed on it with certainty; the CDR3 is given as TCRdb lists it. CDR3 in amino acids: CASSPPRPHGEIHPSTLGT. J is TRBJ2-5 and V is TRBV7-6; the table's D call TRBD2 went unverified against the DNA. The CDR3 length is 19 residues, termini included. Germline V gene sequence: CDR1 SGHVS, CDR2 FNYEAQ.

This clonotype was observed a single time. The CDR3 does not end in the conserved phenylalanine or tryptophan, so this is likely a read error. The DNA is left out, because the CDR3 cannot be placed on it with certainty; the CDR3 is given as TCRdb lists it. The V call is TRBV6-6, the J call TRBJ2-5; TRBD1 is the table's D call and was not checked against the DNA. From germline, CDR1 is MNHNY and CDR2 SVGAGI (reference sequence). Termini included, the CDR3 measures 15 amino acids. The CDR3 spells CASSYGLTGGYTFGS.

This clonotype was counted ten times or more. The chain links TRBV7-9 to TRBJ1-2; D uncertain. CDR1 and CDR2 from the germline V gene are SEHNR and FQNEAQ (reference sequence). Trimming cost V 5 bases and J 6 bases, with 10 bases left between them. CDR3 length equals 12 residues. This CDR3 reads CASSPDGHGYTF. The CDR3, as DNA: TGTGCCAGCAGCCCCGACGGCCATGGCTACACCTTC.

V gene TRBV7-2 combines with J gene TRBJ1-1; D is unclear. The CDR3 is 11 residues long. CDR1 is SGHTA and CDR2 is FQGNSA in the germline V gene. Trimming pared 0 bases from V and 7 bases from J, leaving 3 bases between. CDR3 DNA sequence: TGTGCCAGCAGCTTAGCGGTTGAAGCTTTCTTT. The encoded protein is CASSLAVEAFF. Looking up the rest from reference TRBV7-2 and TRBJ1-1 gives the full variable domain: GAGVSQSPSNKVTEKGKDVELRCDPISGHTALYWYRQSLGQGLEFLIYFQGNSAPDKSGLPSDRFSAERTGGSVSTLTIQRTQQEDSAVYLCASSLAVEAFFGQGTRLTVV.